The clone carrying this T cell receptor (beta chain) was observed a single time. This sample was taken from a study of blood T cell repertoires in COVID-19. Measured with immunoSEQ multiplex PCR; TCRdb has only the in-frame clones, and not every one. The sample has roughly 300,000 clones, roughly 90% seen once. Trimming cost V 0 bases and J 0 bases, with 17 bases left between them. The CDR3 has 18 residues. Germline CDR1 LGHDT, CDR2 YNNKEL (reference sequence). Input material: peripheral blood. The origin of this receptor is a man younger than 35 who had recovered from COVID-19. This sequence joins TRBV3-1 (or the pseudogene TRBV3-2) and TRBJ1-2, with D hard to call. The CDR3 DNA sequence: TGTGCCAGCAGCCAAGAGAGGGTATCCGGGCCTCCTAACTATGGCTACACCTTC. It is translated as CASSQERVSGPPNYGYTF.